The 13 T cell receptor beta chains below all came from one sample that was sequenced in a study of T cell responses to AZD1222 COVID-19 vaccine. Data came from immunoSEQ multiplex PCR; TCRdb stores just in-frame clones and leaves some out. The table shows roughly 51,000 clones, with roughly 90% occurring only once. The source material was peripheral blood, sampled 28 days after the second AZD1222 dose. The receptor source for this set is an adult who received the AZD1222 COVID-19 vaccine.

Here the CDR3 DNA reads TGCGCCAGCAGCCAACTGGGAGGCTACACCTTC. Its protein is CASSQLGGYTF. The genes are TRBV4-1 and TRBJ1-2; D not resolved. Trimming took off 2 bases at V and 8 bases at J, with 6 bases between the two ends. Germline V gene data show CDR1 as MGHRA and CDR2 as YSYEKL. This CDR3 comprises 11 residues.

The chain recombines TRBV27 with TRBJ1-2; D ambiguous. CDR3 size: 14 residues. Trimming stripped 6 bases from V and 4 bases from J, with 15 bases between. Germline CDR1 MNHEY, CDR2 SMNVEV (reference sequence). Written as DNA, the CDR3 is TGTGCCAGCAGCAGTGGGCTTCGACCCTATGGCTACACCTTC. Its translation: CASSSGLRPYGYTF.

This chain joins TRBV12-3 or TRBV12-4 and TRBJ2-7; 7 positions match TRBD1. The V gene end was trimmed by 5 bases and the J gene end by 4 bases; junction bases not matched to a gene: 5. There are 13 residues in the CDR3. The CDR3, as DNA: TGTGCCAGCAGTACGACAGGGTTATACGAGCAGTACTTC. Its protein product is CASSTTGLYEQYF.

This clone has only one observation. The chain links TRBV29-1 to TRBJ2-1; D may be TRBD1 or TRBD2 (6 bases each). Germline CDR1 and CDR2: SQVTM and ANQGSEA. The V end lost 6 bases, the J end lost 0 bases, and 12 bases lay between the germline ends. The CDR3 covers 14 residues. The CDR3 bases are TGCAGCGTCATAGAGGGGGGCTCCTACAATGAGCAGTTCTTC. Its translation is CSVIEGGSYNEQFF.

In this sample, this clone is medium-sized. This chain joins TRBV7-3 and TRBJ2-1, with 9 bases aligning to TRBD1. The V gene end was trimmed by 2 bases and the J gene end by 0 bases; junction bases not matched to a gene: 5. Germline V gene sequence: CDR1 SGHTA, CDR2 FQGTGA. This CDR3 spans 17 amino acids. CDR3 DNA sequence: TGTGCCAGCAGCTTATGGGGGACAGGGAACTCCTACAATGAGCAGTTCTTC. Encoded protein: CASSLWGTGNSYNEQFF.

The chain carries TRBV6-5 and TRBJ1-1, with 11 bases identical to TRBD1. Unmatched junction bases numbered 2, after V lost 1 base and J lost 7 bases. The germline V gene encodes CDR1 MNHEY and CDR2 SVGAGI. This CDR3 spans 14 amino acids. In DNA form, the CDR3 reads TGTGCCAGCAGTTACTGGGGACAGGGGGATGAAGCTTTCTTT. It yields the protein CASSYWGQGDEAFF.

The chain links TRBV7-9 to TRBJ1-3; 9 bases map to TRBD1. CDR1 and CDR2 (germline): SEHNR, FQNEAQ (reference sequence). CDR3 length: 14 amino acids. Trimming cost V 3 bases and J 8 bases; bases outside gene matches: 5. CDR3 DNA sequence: TGTGCCAGCAGCTTCGGGACAGGGTTAGACACCATATATTTT. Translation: CASSFGTGLDTIYF. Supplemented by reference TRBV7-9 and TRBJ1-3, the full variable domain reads DTGVSQNPRHKITKRGQNVTFRCDPISEHNRLYWYRQTLGQGPEFLTYFQNEAQLEKSRLLSDRFSAERPKGSFSTLEIQRTEQGDSAMYLCASSFGTGLDTIYFGEGSWLTVV.

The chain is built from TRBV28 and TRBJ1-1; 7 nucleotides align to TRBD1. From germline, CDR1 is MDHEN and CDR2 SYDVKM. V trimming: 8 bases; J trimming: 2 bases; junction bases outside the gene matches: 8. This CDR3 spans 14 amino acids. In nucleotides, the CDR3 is TGTGCCAGCCTACCAGGACAGGTAAACACTGAAGCTTTCTTT. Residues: CASLPGQVNTEAFF.

The CDR3 DNA sequence: TGTGCCAGCAGCCAAGGAACGCGGAGTGGCTACACCTTC. Residues: CASSQGTRSGYTF. V usage is TRBV3-1 (or the pseudogene TRBV3-2) and J usage is TRBJ1-2; no firm D call. The length of the CDR3 is 13 residues. Germline V lookup: CDR1 LGHDT, CDR2 YNNKEL (reference sequence). V was shortened by 1 base and J by 7 bases, with 10 bases between the two germline ends.

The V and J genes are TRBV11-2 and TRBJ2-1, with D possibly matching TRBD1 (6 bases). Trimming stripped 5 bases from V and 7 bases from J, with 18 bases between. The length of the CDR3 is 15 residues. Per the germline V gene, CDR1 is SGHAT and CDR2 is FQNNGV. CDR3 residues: CASSQIRGDWNEQFF. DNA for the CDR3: TGTGCCAGCAGCCAGATCAGGGGTGATTGGAATGAGCAGTTCTTC. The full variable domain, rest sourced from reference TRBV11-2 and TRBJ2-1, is EAGVAQSPRYKIIEKRQSVAFWCNPISGHATLYWYQQILGQGPKLLIQFQNNGVVDDSQLPKDRFSAERLKGVDSTLKIQPAKLEDSAVYLCASSQIRGDWNEQFFGPGTRLTVL.

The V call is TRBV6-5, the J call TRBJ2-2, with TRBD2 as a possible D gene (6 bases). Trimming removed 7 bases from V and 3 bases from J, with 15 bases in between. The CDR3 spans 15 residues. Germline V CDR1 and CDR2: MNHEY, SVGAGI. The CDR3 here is CASTAGLGDTGELFF. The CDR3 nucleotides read TGTGCCAGCACCGCGGGACTTGGGGACACCGGGGAGCTGTTTTTT.

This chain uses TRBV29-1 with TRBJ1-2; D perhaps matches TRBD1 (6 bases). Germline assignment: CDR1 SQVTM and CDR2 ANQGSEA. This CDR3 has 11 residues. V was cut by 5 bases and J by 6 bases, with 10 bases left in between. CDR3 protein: CSVPGAHGYTF. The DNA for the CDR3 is TGCAGCGTTCCGGGGGCGCATGGCTACACCTTC.

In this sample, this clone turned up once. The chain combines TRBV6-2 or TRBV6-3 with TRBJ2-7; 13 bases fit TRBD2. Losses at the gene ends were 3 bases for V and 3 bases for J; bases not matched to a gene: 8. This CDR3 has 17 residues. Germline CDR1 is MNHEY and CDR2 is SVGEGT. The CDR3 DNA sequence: TGTGCCAGCAGTTATGGACTAGCGGGAGCCGTAATCTACGAGCAGTACTTC. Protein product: CASSYGLAGAVIYEQYF.